This T cell receptor (beta chain) was recovered during a study of CD8+ T cells in alopecia areata. Notes on this clone: The antigen is undetermined.

Treatment indicated: oral pan-JAK inhibitor, 5-10 mg twice daily. RNA was isolated and reverse transcribed to cDNA, the sequencing template. Here immunoSEQ multiplex PCR was the method, and the copy in TCRdb shows in-frame clones only, minus some. There are a few hundred thousand clones in the sample; more than 55% occur only once, and 0.95% to 1.5% lies in the top ten. Study-wide findings and caveats: Shared TCR sequences were less clear between patients than in mice, possibly partly from HLA diversity.

Germline CDR1 SGDLS, CDR2 YYNGEE. Trimming removed 0 bases from V and 4 bases from J, with 13 bases in between. This CDR3 has 15 residues. Source: CD4+ T cells sorted from blood, taken at week 44, from a patient treated with tofacitinib. The rearrangement links TRBV9 to TRBJ1-1; D unclear. This TCR was recovered from a human donor with alopecia areata. The CDR3 spells CASSVELRKSTEAFF. CDR3 sequence (DNA): TGTGCCAGCAGCGTAGAATTGAGGAAGAGCACTGAAGCTTTCTTT.